The next 24 T cell receptor beta chains were all read from a single sample in a study of T-cell reconstitution after alpha-beta-depleted transplantation in children. The TCRbeta library incorporated unique molecular identifiers. In TCRdb, the PCR reads were re-called with MiXCR into one record per CDR3 protein. The data hold about 500,000 distinct CDR3 sequences, with about 31% observed a single time. This sample comprised PBMCs from the stem cell graft donor, obtained from the stem cell graft. The receptors were sampled from a human donor who donated a stem cell graft to a child with aplastic anemia.

V usage is TRBV4-3 and J usage is TRBJ2-3; TRBD2 agrees at 7 bases. The CDR3 is 14 amino acids. The germline gives CDR1 LGHNA, CDR2 YSLEER. Unmatched junction bases numbered 5, after V lost 4 bases and J lost 4 bases. This CDR3 reads CASSRGLVPDTQYF. The CDR3 DNA sequence: TGCGCCAGCAGCCGTGGACTAGTTCCAGATACGCAGTATTTT.

The rearrangement uses TRBV7-2 and TRBJ2-5; the D gene could be TRBD1 or TRBD2 (5 bases each). CDR3 length: 15 amino acids. The germline V gene has CDR1 SGHTA and CDR2 FQGNSA. V gave up 7 bases and J gave up 5 bases, with 20 bases separating them. The CDR3 is CASNPAGTYGETQYF. The CDR3, as DNA: TGTGCCAGCAACCCCGCTGGGACGTATGGTGAGACCCAGTACTTC.

This chain joins TRBV5-5 and TRBJ2-3, with D hard to call. The V end was cut by 1 base, the J end by 2 bases, with 8 bases between. The CDR3 loop spans 14 amino acids. In germline, CDR1 is SGHKS, CDR2 YYEKEE (reference sequence). The CDR3 coding sequence is TGTGCCAGCAGCTTGATTTGGAACACAGATACGCAGTATTTT. Translation gives CASSLIWNTDTQYF. The variable domain in full, with the rest retrieved from reference TRBV5-5 and TRBJ2-3, is DAGVTQSPTHLIKTRGQQVTLRCSPISGHKSVSWYQQVLGQGPQFIFQYYEKEERGRGNFPDRFSARQFPNYSSELNVNALLLGDSALYLCASSLIWNTDTQYFGPGTRLTVL.

The rearrangement links TRBV7-2 to TRBJ2-5; 10 bases are shared with TRBD1. J lost 5 bases, V lost 4 bases, and 4 bases had no gene match. The CDR3 runs 14 residues. Germline assignment: CDR1 SGHTA and CDR2 FQGNSA. CDR3 DNA sequence: TGTGCCAGCAGCTCGGACAGGGGGAAGGAGACCCAGTACTTC. As protein: CASSSDRGKETQYF.

J is TRBJ2-3 and V is TRBV27, with 11 bases that match TRBD1. Germline-derived CDR1 and CDR2 are MNHEY and SMNVEV (reference sequence). The CDR3 is 17 residues long. Trimming at V came to 6 bases and at J to 3 bases, leaving 11 bases not matched to a gene. The CDR3: CASRPYTGQGGTDTQYF. CDR3 coding DNA: TGTGCCAGCAGGCCCTACACGGGACAGGGGGGGACAGATACGCAGTATTTT.

The table lists this clonotype with a few counts. The V and J genes are TRBV25-1 and TRBJ1-6; D possibly corresponds to TRBD1 (5 bases). In germline, CDR1 is MGHDK, CDR2 SYGVNS. This CDR3 has 13 residues. The ends were cut back, 3 bases at V and 6 bases at J, with 6 bases in the middle. The DNA for the CDR3 is TGTGCCAGCAGTGAGACAGCTAATTCACCCCTCCACTTT. This gives the protein CASSETANSPLHF.

The CDR3 reads CATSRTGGMRETQYF. The CDR3 nucleotides read TGTGCCACCAGCAGGACAGGGGGCATGAGAGAGACCCAGTACTTC. The rearrangement links TRBV15 to TRBJ2-5; 10 bases fit TRBD1. Trimming removed 3 bases from V and 4 bases from J; junction bases left unmatched: 5. CDR3 length: 15 amino acids. Looked up from germline, CDR1 is LNHNV and CDR2 is YYDKDF (reference sequence).

J is TRBJ2-7 and V is TRBV21-1; the D call in the table, TRBD1, was not verified against the DNA. TRBV21-1 is noted as a pseudogene. The CDR3 is made up of 15 amino acids. CDR3 sequence: CASTPEAVPTYEQYV. For the CDR3, the DNA is TGTGCCAGCACCCCTGAAGCGGTCCCCACCTACGAGCAGTACGTC.

The chain has TRBV7-2 and TRBJ2-1; 8 bases are a match to TRBD2. Germline V gene sequence: CDR1 SGHTA, CDR2 FQGNSA. J lost 7 bases, V lost 5 bases, and 10 bases had no gene match. This CDR3 has 15 residues. The CDR3 protein is CASSPRPGGSNEQFF. The DNA of the CDR3 is TGTGCCAGCAGCCCAAGGCCGGGAGGGTCTAATGAGCAGTTCTTC.

The chain combines TRBV18 with TRBJ1-5; no reliable D call. V lost 4 bases and J lost 3, with 7 bases in between. The CDR3 covers 13 residues. The V gene's germline CDR1 is KGHSH and CDR2 LQKENI. In nucleotides, the CDR3 is TGTGCCAGCTCACTGGATTTCAATCAGCCCCAGCATTTT. It yields the protein CASSLDFNQPQHF.

This clonotype turned up a few times. The genes are TRBV9 and TRBJ2-7; 10 bases are a match to TRBD2. V trimming: 4 bases; J trimming: 6 bases; junction bases outside the gene matches: 10. The germline V gene encodes CDR1 SGDLS and CDR2 YYNGEE. The CDR3 covers 15 residues. The CDR3 sequence: CASSPHLAGEGEQYF. CDR3 in DNA: TGTGCCAGCAGCCCCCACCTAGCGGGAGAGGGCGAGCAGTACTTC.

This clonotype was seen a few times. The chain carries TRBV7-2 and TRBJ1-2; 10 bases align to TRBD1. The V segment lost 6 bases and the J segment 4 bases; nucleotides outside the gene matches: 11. Germline values: CDR1 SGHTA, CDR2 FQGNSA. The CDR3 covers 16 residues. Here the CDR3 DNA reads TGTGCCAGCAGTACTACCGACAGGGGGCGGGTCTATGGCTACACCTTC. This encodes CASSTTDRGRVYGYTF.

This clonotype was seen only a few times. This chain uses TRBV4-2 with TRBJ2-2; D is perhaps TRBD2 (6 bases). The germline V gene has CDR1 LGHNA and CDR2 YNFKEQ. The CDR3 extends over 15 amino acids. Trimming left V 10 bases short and J 0 bases short, with 15 bases between. CDR3 in amino acids: CATTPGLTNTGELFF. The CDR3 DNA reads as TGTGCCACCACGCCGGGACTCACGAACACCGGGGAGCTGTTTTTT.

This clonotype has a handful of counts. The chain carries TRBV5-1 and TRBJ1-1; TRBD1 matches 7 bases. The V and J ends lost 4 bases and 6 bases, in that order; junction bases with no gene match: 12. Germline CDR1 and CDR2: SGHRS and YFSETQ. This CDR3 region has 15 residues. CDR3 loop: CASSPLTGAGAEAFF. The CDR3 coding sequence is TGCGCCAGCAGCCCACTTACAGGGGCAGGCGCTGAAGCTTTCTTT.

V usage is TRBV29-1 and J usage is TRBJ1-2; 7 bases match TRBD1. The J segment lost 2 bases and the V segment lost 6 bases, leaving 3 bases of the junction unmatched. CDR1 and CDR2 (germline): SQVTM, ANQGSEA. The CDR3 extends over 12 amino acids. CDR3 nucleotides: TGCAGCGTCCCACAGGGGAACTATGGCTACACCTTC. This translates into CSVPQGNYGYTF.

This clonotype was detected only a few times. This sequence joins TRBV7-9 and TRBJ2-3; D uncertain. The ends were cut back, 4 bases at V and 6 bases at J, with 8 bases in the middle. This CDR3 is built from 12 residues. In germline, CDR1 is SEHNR, CDR2 FQNEAQ (reference sequence). DNA for the CDR3: TGTGCCAGCAGCTCCTCATGGGATACGCAGTATTTT. The encoded protein is CASSSSWDTQYF.

This clonotype was picked up a small number of times. The chain joins TRBV10-1 to TRBJ1-2; D not certain. The CDR3 loop spans 9 amino acids. Trimming removed 6 bases from V and 5 bases from J, with 1 base in between. CDR1 and CDR2 (germline): WNHNN, SYGVQD (reference sequence). CDR3: CASRYGYTF. The CDR3 DNA reads TGCGCCAGCAGGTATGGCTACACCTTC.

This clonotype was recorded a few times. V and J are TRBV20-1 and TRBJ2-5; possibly TRBD1 or TRBD2 for D (6 bases each). Trimming stripped 5 bases from V and 5 bases from J, with 15 bases between. Germline CDR1 is DFQATT and CDR2 is SNEGSKA (reference sequence). This CDR3 comprises 13 residues. CDR3 residues: CSAPGLGGETQYF. In DNA, the CDR3 is TGCAGTGCTCCAGGTCTAGGGGGGGAGACCCAGTACTTC.

This clonotype has just a few counts. The V call is TRBV6-1, the J call TRBJ1-1; D is unresolved. The CDR3 is made up of 16 amino acids. Germline V gene sequence: CDR1 MNHNS, CDR2 SASEGT. V lost 2 bases to trimming and J lost 3 bases, with 16 bases between them. The CDR3 sequence: CASSEPGSPRYTEAFF. The DNA for the CDR3 is TGTGCCAGCAGTGAACCCGGGAGTCCCCGTTACACTGAAGCTTTCTTT.

A few counts support this clonotype. The chain combines TRBV29-1 with TRBJ2-2; 12 bases match TRBD2. The CDR3 sequence is 17 residues long. Germline V gene sequence: CDR1 SQVTM, CDR2 ANQGSEA. The V segment lost 3 bases and the J segment 3 bases; nucleotides outside the gene matches: 8. CDR3: CSVETSGSYLDTGELFF. The CDR3 DNA is TGCAGCGTTGAGACTAGCGGGAGCTATTTGGACACCGGGGAGCTGTTTTTT.

This clonotype was seen a handful of times. The V gene is TRBV12-3 or TRBV12-4, the J gene TRBJ2-3, with 10 bases identical to TRBD2. The CDR3 runs 16 residues. The ends lost 7 bases at V and 2 bases at J; junction bases unmatched: 9. CDR3 region: CASTLRSGRDTDTQYF. The CDR3 bases are TGTGCCAGCACCCTAAGGAGCGGGAGGGACACAGATACGCAGTATTTT.

The chain couples TRBV7-6 to TRBJ1-1; 10 bases line up with TRBD1. The CDR3 length is 15 residues. The junction had 6 bases not matched to a gene; V was cut back by 5 bases and J by 3 bases. The V gene's germline CDR1 is SGHVS and CDR2 FNYEAQ. This CDR3 reads CASSGQGGGHTEAFF. The CDR3 DNA reads as TGTGCCAGCAGCGGACAGGGGGGTGGACACACTGAAGCTTTCTTT.

The rearrangement links TRBV29-1 to TRBJ2-5; 7 nucleotides agree with TRBD2. The CDR3 loop spans 17 amino acids. Germline CDR1 SQVTM, CDR2 ANQGSEA. V shed 6 bases, J shed 2 bases, and the junction held 18 bases outside the gene matches. The CDR3 loop is CSVGQRGRVNRQETQYF. In nucleotides, the CDR3 is TGCAGCGTCGGCCAGCGTGGGAGGGTCAATAGACAAGAGACCCAGTACTTC.

This clonotype was seen more than once but under ten times. The genes are TRBV29-1 and TRBJ2-2, with no clear D. CDR1 is SQVTM, CDR2 ANQGSEA, per germline. V lost 7 bases, J lost 6 bases, and 12 bases lay in between. The CDR3 length is 12 residues. CDR3 nucleotide sequence: TGCAGCGATGTCGGGCCAGCCGGGGAGCTGTTTTTT. Translation: CSDVGPAGELFF.